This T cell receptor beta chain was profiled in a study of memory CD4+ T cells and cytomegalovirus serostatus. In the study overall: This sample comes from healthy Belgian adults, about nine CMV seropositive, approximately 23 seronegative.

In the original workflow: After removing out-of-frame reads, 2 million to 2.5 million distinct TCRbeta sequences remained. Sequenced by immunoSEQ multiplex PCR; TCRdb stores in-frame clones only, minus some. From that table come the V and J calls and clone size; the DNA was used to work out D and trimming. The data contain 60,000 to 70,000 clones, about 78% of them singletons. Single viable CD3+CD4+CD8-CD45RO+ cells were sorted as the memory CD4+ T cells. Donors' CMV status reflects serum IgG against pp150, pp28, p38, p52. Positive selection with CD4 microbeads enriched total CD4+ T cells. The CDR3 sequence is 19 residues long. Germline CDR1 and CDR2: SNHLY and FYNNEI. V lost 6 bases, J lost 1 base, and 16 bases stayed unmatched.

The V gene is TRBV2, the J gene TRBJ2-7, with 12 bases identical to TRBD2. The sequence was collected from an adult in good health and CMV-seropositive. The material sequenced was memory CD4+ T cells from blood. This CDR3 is CASRPRTSGEGRWSYEQYF. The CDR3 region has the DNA TGTGCCAGCAGACCCAGGACTAGCGGGGAAGGGCGATGGTCCTACGAGCAGTACTTC.